There are many counts of the clone carrying this T cell receptor beta chain. Its matching antigen is unknown. The entry originates in a study of neurological immune-mediated disorders. Points from the study as a whole: Falling below healthy controls, multiple sclerosis showed the least TCR clonal expansion, while HTLV-1-associated myelopathy showed the most.

A 10-nucleotide random UMI tagged transcripts in template-switch 5'RACE cDNA synthesis. Sequencing of 15-18 subjects in each run yielded over 160 million TCR-beta sequences. Via MiXCR, TCRdb re-called the 5' RACE reads, giving one row per CDR3 protein. The data show more than 15,000 distinct CDR3 sequences, approximately 15% seen once. The unsorted libraries were prepared from 2 million PBMCs (stored at -80 C). Germline V lookup: CDR1 SGHTA, CDR2 FQGNSA. Trimming removed 5 bases from V and 1 base from J, with 14 bases in between. This CDR3 has 15 residues. The source material was PBMCs. The chain combines TRBV7-2 with TRBJ1-1; no clear D gene. The clonotype was recovered from a man between 60 and 75 years old with HTLV-1-associated myelopathy (HAM/TSP). The DNA of the CDR3 is TGTGCCAGCAGCCCCCCCCCAGGTCGGAACACTGAAGCTTTCTTT. Protein: CASSPPPGRNTEAFF.